These 30 T cell receptor beta chains share one sample of origin, sequenced in a study of blood T cell repertoires in COVID-19. Only in-frame clones appear in the TCRdb table, and some are missing; sequencing was by immunoSEQ multiplex PCR. Here the sample spans 200,000 to 300,000 clones, 88% being singletons. Sequencing was performed on peripheral blood. The receptor source for this set is a woman aged 30 to 39 with COVID-19, enrolled during active disease.

The V call is TRBV28, the J call TRBJ2-1, with 8 bases aligning to TRBD1. The CDR3 is 13 amino acids. The germline CDR1 and CDR2 sequences are MDHEN and SYDVKM. Trimming cost V 5 bases and J 6 bases; bases outside gene matches: 3. The CDR3 loop reads CASSPGQGNEQFF. CDR3 DNA sequence: TGTGCCAGCAGTCCTGGACAGGGCAATGAGCAGTTCTTC.

This clone appeared once. The chain recombines TRBV7-9 with TRBJ2-4; the D gene is possibly TRBD1 (6 bases). V lost 8 bases and J lost 3, with 20 bases in between. The CDR3 runs 16 residues. Per the germline V gene, CDR1 is SEHNR and CDR2 is FQNEAQ (reference sequence). CDR3 region: CASCQTGMNDKNIQYF. CDR3 nucleotides: TGTGCCAGCTGTCAAACAGGGATGAATGACAAAAACATTCAGTACTTC.

A few counts support this clone. The CDR3 loop reads CASSLERGYNEQFF. DNA of the CDR3: TGCGCCAGCAGCTTGGAAAGAGGGTACAATGAGCAGTTCTTC. V is TRBV5-1 and J is TRBJ2-1; tentatively, D is TRBD2 (5 bases). The V and J ends lost 0 bases and 4 bases respectively, with 8 bases between them. The CDR3 runs 14 residues. Germline V gene data show CDR1 as SGHRS and CDR2 as YFSETQ. The entire variable domain, with the rest obtained from reference TRBV5-1 and TRBJ2-1, is as follows: KAGVTQTPRYLIKTRGQQVTLSCSPISGHRSVSWYQQTPGQGLQFLFEYFSETQRNKGNFPGRFSGRQFSNSRSEMNVSTLELGDSALYLCASSLERGYNEQFFGPGTRLTVL.

The rearrangement uses TRBV5-1 and TRBJ2-7, with a weak D call TRBD1 (6 bases). Trimming cost V 5 bases and J 1 base, with 13 bases left between them. Germline CDR1 and CDR2: SGHRS and YFSETQ. This CDR3 comprises 14 residues. The CDR3 DNA reads as TGCGCCAGCAGTCGTGACACAGGGTCCTACGAGCAGTACTTC. Its translation is CASSRDTGSYEQYF.

This chain links TRBV27 with TRBJ1-2; the D is unclear. The CDR3 is made up of 13 amino acids. Germline-derived CDR1 and CDR2 are MNHEY and SMNVEV (reference sequence). Trimming took off 7 bases at V and 5 bases at J, with 14 bases between the two ends. Here the CDR3 DNA reads TGTGCCAGCACCCCACGGGGAGGATATGGCTACACCTTC. Its protein is CASTPRGGYGYTF.

This rearrangement joins TRBV18 to TRBJ2-1, with 9 nucleotides matching TRBD2. CDR1 is KGHSH, CDR2 LQKENI, per germline. The V gene end was trimmed by 3 bases and the J gene end by 8 bases; junction bases not matched to a gene: 5. CDR3 size: 14 residues. CDR3 sequence (DNA): TGTGCCAGCTCACCTCCGGGACTAGCCTATGAGCAGTTCTTC. This encodes CASSPPGLAYEQFF. The whole variable domain, remainder taken from reference TRBV18 and TRBJ2-1, is NAGVMQNPRHLVRRRGQEARLRCSPMKGHSHVYWYRQLPEEGLKFMVYLQKENIIDESGMPKERFSAEFPKEGPSILRIQQVVRGDSAAYFCASSPPGLAYEQFFGPGTRLTVL.

The chain uses TRBV6-1 and TRBJ2-5; TRBD2 matches 10 bases. This CDR3 is 16 amino acids long. CDR1 is MNHNS, CDR2 SASEGT, per germline. V was clipped by 3 bases and J by 4 bases; unmatched bases: 8. CDR3 protein: CASSDTLAGVGETQYF. The CDR3 DNA is TGTGCCAGCAGTGACACGCTAGCGGGAGTTGGAGAGACCCAGTACTTC.

The V call is TRBV4-2, the J call TRBJ2-5, with D tentatively TRBD1 (6 bases). Trimming removed 4 bases at V and 7 bases at J, with 19 bases between. The CDR3 runs to 15 residues. Germline V CDR1 and CDR2: LGHNA, YNFKEQ. CDR3 residues: CASSPDARGVSTQYF. Written as DNA, the CDR3 is TGTGCCAGCAGCCCCGACGCCAGGGGCGTGTCGACCCAGTACTTC.

The V call is TRBV4-2, the J call TRBJ1-4, with TRBD1 as a possible D gene (6 bases). The CDR3 has 16 residues. Germline values: CDR1 LGHNA, CDR2 YNFKEQ. V was pared by 0 bases and J by 8 bases, with 16 bases between. CDR3 amino acids: CASSQDLPGEGEKLFF. The CDR3 nucleotides read TGTGCCAGCAGCCAAGATCTGCCAGGGGAGGGGGAAAAACTGTTTTTT.

The chain employs TRBV14 and TRBJ1-2; tentative D call: TRBD1 (6 bases). Germline V gene sequence: CDR1 SGHDN, CDR2 FVKESK. This CDR3 contains 17 residues. Trimming removed 0 bases at V and 6 bases at J, with 20 bases between. CDR3 nucleotide sequence: TGTGCCAGCAGCCAAGAGTACAGGGTCTCTGGATTAGATGGCTACACCTTC. As protein: CASSQEYRVSGLDGYTF.

This rearrangement joins TRBV7-2 to TRBJ2-3, with D maybe TRBD2 (6 bases). V was cut by 2 bases and J by 2 bases, with 8 bases left in between. Looked up from germline, CDR1 is SGHTA and CDR2 is FQGNSA. This CDR3 has 14 residues. The CDR3, as DNA: TGTGCCAGCAGCTTACGGGGGAACACAGATACGCAGTATTTT. Amino acids: CASSLRGNTDTQYF.

The gene calls are TRBV30 and TRBJ2-5; 9 bases align to TRBD2. This CDR3 has 15 residues. After removal of 3 bases from V and 2 bases from J, the junction contained 7 bases not matched to a gene. Germline-derived CDR1 and CDR2 are GTSNPN and SVGIG (reference sequence). CDR3 in DNA: TGTGCCTGGAGAGAGGGTCTAGCGGGGCAAGAGACCCAGTACTTC. Residues: CAWREGLAGQETQYF.

The chain links TRBV5-1 to TRBJ2-7, with D tentatively TRBD2 (5 bases). CDR1 is SGHRS, CDR2 YFSETQ, per germline. Trimming removed 4 bases from V and 5 bases from J, with 13 bases in between. CDR3 length equals 13 residues. The CDR3 DNA reads TGCGCCAGCAGCCCGGACGGGAAGGACGAGCAGTACGTC. It codes for CASSPDGKDEQYV.

The chain is built from TRBV7-2 and TRBJ1-2, with 7 nucleotides matching TRBD1. Germline V lookup: CDR1 SGHTA, CDR2 FQGNSA. The CDR3 runs to 15 residues. The junction had 9 bases not matched to a gene; V was cut back by 2 bases and J by 6 bases. CDR3 DNA: TGTGCCAGCAGCTTAATTCCCGAGGGGGCGCATGGCTACACCTTC. Its protein product is CASSLIPEGAHGYTF.

In its sample, this clone was seen a few times. V gene TRBV4-1 combines with J gene TRBJ2-7, with TRBD2 matching over 11 bases. The V segment lost 4 bases and the J segment 2 bases; nucleotides outside the gene matches: 4. The CDR3 extends over 15 amino acids. Germline V CDR1 and CDR2: MGHRA, YSYEKL. CDR3 bases: TGCGCCAGCAGCCGAGGACTAGCGGGTACCTACGAGCAGTACGTC. It codes for CASSRGLAGTYEQYV.

The genes are TRBV11-3 and TRBJ1-4, with D uncertain. The CDR3 covers 16 residues. Germline V gene sequence: CDR1 SGHNT, CDR2 YENEEA. The V gene lost 5 bases and the J gene lost 0 bases, with 13 bases spanning the gap. The CDR3 loop reads CASSPGRATTNEKLFF. In DNA form, the CDR3 reads TGTGCCAGCAGCCCTGGGAGAGCGACAACTAATGAAAAACTGTTTTTT.

The chain has TRBV5-4 and TRBJ1-5; possibly TRBD1 for D (6 bases). V gave up 4 bases and J gave up 3 bases, with 8 bases separating them. The length of the CDR3 is 13 residues. Germline assignment: CDR1 SGHNT and CDR2 YYREEE (reference sequence). This chain's CDR3 is CASSRQVNQPQHF. The CDR3, as DNA: TGTGCCAGCAGCAGACAGGTCAATCAGCCCCAGCATTTT. Full variable domain (remainder filled in from reference TRBV5-4 and TRBJ1-5): ETGVTQSPTHLIKTRGQQVTLRCSSQSGHNTVSWYQQALGQGPQFIFQYYREEENGRGNFPPRFSGLQFPNYSSELNVNALELDDSALYLCASSRQVNQPQHFGDGTRLSIL.

This chain connects TRBV4-2 to TRBJ1-4, with TRBD1 matching 9 bases. V gave up 4 bases and J gave up 8 bases; unmatched junction bases: 5. Germline loops: CDR1 LGHNA, CDR2 YNFKEQ. CDR3 length: 14 residues. CDR3 in amino acids: CASSPGQGEEKLFF. DNA for the CDR3: TGTGCCAGCAGCCCGGGACAGGGTGAAGAAAAACTGTTTTTT.

The gene calls are TRBV18 and TRBJ1-2, with 8 bases that match TRBD1. Germline lookup yields CDR1 KGHSH and CDR2 LQKENI. There are 17 residues in the CDR3. Trimming took 4 bases from V and 9 from J; bases not matched to a gene: 19. The DNA of the CDR3 is TGTGCCAGCTCACTCTCGTTAGGGCGGACAGGGTTTTTCAGCTACACCTTC. Translated: CASSLSLGRTGFFSYTF.

The V call is TRBV19, the J call TRBJ2-1, with TRBD2 identical over 9 bases. This CDR3 spans 15 amino acids. V was pared by 5 bases and J by 1 base, with 3 bases of the junction left unmatched. Germline lookup yields CDR1 LNHDA and CDR2 SQIVND (reference sequence). The CDR3 protein is CASSVSGGSYNEQFF. The CDR3, as DNA: TGTGCCAGTAGTGTTAGCGGGGGATCCTACAATGAGCAGTTCTTC.

This clone was seen more than once but under ten times. In nucleotides, the CDR3 is TGTGCCAGCAGTCGGACTAGTCCAGATACGCAGTATTTT. Translated, it gives CASSRTSPDTQYF. The chain is built from TRBV27 and TRBJ2-3, with 7 bases fitting TRBD2. The junction had 3 bases not matched to a gene; V was cut back by 5 bases and J by 4 bases. Germline loops: CDR1 MNHEY, CDR2 SMNVEV (reference sequence). The CDR3 consists of 13 residues.

J is TRBJ1-1 and V is TRBV18, with D possibly matching TRBD1 (5 bases). Germline-derived CDR1 and CDR2 are KGHSH and LQKENI. CDR3 length: 18 amino acids. V was cut by 1 base and J by 4 bases, with 22 bases left in between. CDR3 protein: CASSPRGRGSYGGTEAFF. CDR3 nucleotide sequence: TGTGCCAGCTCACCACGAGGTCGGGGATCCTACGGGGGCACTGAAGCTTTCTTT.

The rearrangement links TRBV7-2 to TRBJ2-7, with D maybe TRBD2 (7 bases). The ends were cut back, 1 base at V and 6 bases at J, with 10 bases in the middle. The CDR3 length is 13 residues. Germline-derived CDR1 and CDR2 are SGHTA and FQGNSA. Written as DNA, the CDR3 is TGTGCCAGCAGCTTAGGACGGGGGGCCGAGCAGTACTTC. Amino acids: CASSLGRGAEQYF. Full variable domain (remainder filled in from reference TRBV7-2 and TRBJ2-7): GAGVSQSPSNKVTEKGKDVELRCDPISGHTALYWYRQSLGQGLEFLIYFQGNSAPDKSGLPSDRFSAERTGGSVSTLTIQRTQQEDSAVYLCASSLGRGAEQYFGPGTRLTVT.

The chain is built from TRBV6-2 or TRBV6-3 and TRBJ2-1; TRBD2 matches 8 bases. V shed 5 bases and J 0 bases; nucleotides not matched to a gene: 6. CDR1 is MNHEY, CDR2 SVGEGT, per germline. The CDR3 contains 16 residues. CDR3 DNA sequence: TGTGCCAGCAGTAAACTAGCGGCAGCCTCCTACAATGAGCAGTTCTTC. It codes for CASSKLAAASYNEQFF.

This clone was picked up a small number of times. V gene TRBV7-9 combines with J gene TRBJ1-2; D gene ambiguous. Germline CDR1 is SEHNR and CDR2 is FQNEAQ (reference sequence). The CDR3 is made up of 13 amino acids. Trimming stripped 5 bases from V and 2 bases from J, with 9 bases between. CDR3 in amino acids: CASSPTVNYGYTF. The CDR3 coding sequence is TGTGCCAGCAGCCCCACAGTAAACTATGGCTACACCTTC.

The chain employs TRBV15 and TRBJ2-6, with D hard to call. Germline V gene lookup returns CDR1 LNHNV and CDR2 YYDKDF (reference sequence). V lost 0 bases, J lost 0 bases, and 3 bases lay in between. This CDR3 is 15 amino acids long. The DNA of the CDR3 is TGTGCCACCAGCAGAGATCGCTCTGGGGCCAACGTCCTGACTTTC. Amino acid sequence: CATSRDRSGANVLTF.

The chain employs TRBV5-1 and TRBJ1-5; 8 bases align to TRBD1. CDR1 and CDR2 (germline): SGHRS, YFSETQ. V shed 2 bases, J shed 0 bases, and the junction held 1 base outside the gene matches. The CDR3 has 15 amino acids. The CDR3 protein is CASSFTGGSNQPQHF. As DNA, the CDR3 is TGCGCCAGCAGCTTCACAGGGGGTAGCAATCAGCCCCAGCATTTT. Drawing the rest from reference TRBV5-1 and TRBJ1-5, the complete variable domain is KAGVTQTPRYLIKTRGQQVTLSCSPISGHRSVSWYQQTPGQGLQFLFEYFSETQRNKGNFPGRFSGRQFSNSRSEMNVSTLELGDSALYLCASSFTGGSNQPQHFGDGTRLSIL.

The J gene is TRBJ2-5, the V gene TRBV11-2; D perhaps matches TRBD1 (6 bases). Trimming shortened V by 5 bases and J by 1 base, and 11 bases separated the two germline ends. The germline V gene has CDR1 SGHAT and CDR2 FQNNGV. The CDR3 runs 14 residues. The DNA for the CDR3 is TGTGCCAGCAGCCGTGGGACAATCCAAGAGACCCAGTACTTC. It translates to CASSRGTIQETQYF.

The chain recombines TRBV5-1 with TRBJ1-2; D not certain. The V and J ends lost 2 bases and 5 bases respectively, with 10 bases between them. Germline CDR1 SGHRS, CDR2 YFSETQ. The CDR3 sequence is 13 residues long. The CDR3 DNA reads as TGCGCCAGCAGCTTCGAGGGAACTTATGGCTACACCTTC. Translation gives CASSFEGTYGYTF. The whole variable domain, filled in from reference TRBV5-1 and TRBJ1-2, reads KAGVTQTPRYLIKTRGQQVTLSCSPISGHRSVSWYQQTPGQGLQFLFEYFSETQRNKGNFPGRFSGRQFSNSRSEMNVSTLELGDSALYLCASSFEGTYGYTFGSGTRLTVV.

V and J are TRBV27 and TRBJ1-4, with TRBD1 as a possible D gene (6 bases). Per germline, CDR1 MNHEY and CDR2 SMNVEV (reference sequence). Between the trimmed V and J ends, which lost 2 bases and 7 bases, there was a span of 11 bases. This CDR3 has 14 residues. In DNA form, the CDR3 reads TGTGCCAGCAGTTTAAACAGGGCAAGTGAAAAACTGTTTTTT. It translates to CASSLNRASEKLFF.